This passage covers 27 T cell receptor beta chains from one sample sequenced in a study of cytomegalovirus exposure and HLA in healthy donors. Amplification used 60 Vbeta primers and 13 Jbeta primers. Assay: immunoSEQ multiplex PCR; the TCRdb copy retains only in-frame clones and omits some. The sample contains some 96,000 clones, around 82% of which appear only once. The sample comprised PBMCs. The receptors stem from a woman aged 60-75 years in good health and CMV-seronegative.

The V gene is TRBV5-1, the J gene TRBJ1-4; TRBD1 matches 10 bases. The germline gives CDR1 SGHRS, CDR2 YFSETQ. The J segment lost 3 bases and the V segment lost 0 bases, leaving 5 bases of the junction unmatched. There are 17 residues in the CDR3. CDR3: CASSLGQGAFPNEKLFF. CDR3 coding DNA: TGCGCCAGCAGCTTGGGACAGGGGGCGTTCCCTAATGAAAAACTGTTTTTT.

The V call is TRBV5-6, the J call TRBJ1-1; D not resolved. CDR1 is SGHDT, CDR2 YYEEEE, per germline. Trimming took 4 bases from V and 3 from J, leaving 10 bases between them. The CDR3 totals 13 residues. The CDR3 bases are TGTGCCAGCAGCCCCGGGAGATACACTGAAGCTTTCTTT. Translating it yields CASSPGRYTEAFF.

J is TRBJ1-5 and V is TRBV18, with D possibly TRBD1 on 6 matching bases. Germline CDR1 KGHSH, CDR2 LQKENI. The CDR3 length is 15 residues. V was cut by 2 bases and J by 3 bases, with 11 bases left in between. The CDR3 region has the DNA TGTGCCAGCTCACCATCCGGACAGTCCAATCAGCCCCAGCATTTT. Translated, it gives CASSPSGQSNQPQHF.

V gene TRBV2 combines with J gene TRBJ2-1; tentative D call: TRBD2 (5 bases). V was shortened by 7 bases and J by 10 bases, with 14 bases between the two germline ends. Germline loops: CDR1 SNHLY, CDR2 FYNNEI. CDR3 size: 12 residues. As DNA, the CDR3 is TGTGCCAGCAAAGAGGGTTCTAGGGAGCAGTTCTTC. Amino acids: CASKEGSREQFF.

CDR3 sequence reads: CASSLWPAGAYNEQFF. As DNA, the CDR3 is TGTGCCAGCAGCTTATGGCCAGCGGGGGCCTACAATGAGCAGTTCTTC. The chain couples TRBV13 to TRBJ2-1; 8 nucleotides match TRBD2. The CDR3 has 16 amino acids. Looked up from germline, CDR1 is PRHDT and CDR2 is FYEKMQ (reference sequence). V was clipped by 2 bases and J by 2 bases; unmatched bases: 5.

The gene calls are TRBV10-1 and TRBJ2-1, with TRBD2 as a possible D gene (6 bases). Trimming shortened V by 6 bases and J by 2 bases, and 8 bases separated the two germline ends. The CDR3 is 13 amino acids. Germline V gene lookup returns CDR1 WNHNN and CDR2 SYGVQD (reference sequence). Here the CDR3 reads CASSAGTYNEQFF. In DNA, the CDR3 is TGCGCCAGCAGCGCGGGGACCTACAATGAGCAGTTCTTC.

The chain recombines TRBV5-6 with TRBJ2-5; TRBD2 matches 7 bases. The CDR3 extends over 14 amino acids. Germline trimming cut 4 bases from V and 5 bases from J; bases unmatched to any gene: 8. Germline-derived CDR1 and CDR2 are SGHDT and YYEEEE. As DNA, the CDR3 is TGTGCCAGCAGCAAAACGGGAGGCCGGGAGACCCAGTACTTC. Its protein product is CASSKTGGRETQYF.

The genes are TRBV7-2 and TRBJ1-6; D is unresolved. The CDR3 length is 15 residues. V lost 2 bases and J 9 bases, leaving 14 bases between the germline ends. The germline V gene encodes CDR1 SGHTA and CDR2 FQGNSA. In nucleotides, the CDR3 is TGTGCCAGCAGCTTAAGCGGGGAGTCAGGTTCACCCCTCCACTTT. As protein: CASSLSGESGSPLHF.

The gene calls are TRBV7-9 and TRBJ2-7, with D unclear. Trimming removed 0 bases from V and 4 bases from J, with 13 bases in between. Per germline, CDR1 SEHNR and CDR2 FQNEAQ (reference sequence). The CDR3 covers 15 residues. CDR3 residues: CASSLAGPYPYEQYF. The CDR3 coding sequence is TGTGCCAGCAGCTTAGCGGGCCCCTACCCATACGAGCAGTACTTC.

V is TRBV7-2 and J is TRBJ2-1; TRBD2 aligns across 11 bases. With V trimmed by 1 base and J by 15 bases, 11 bases remained unmatched. The germline CDR1 and CDR2 sequences are SGHTA and FQGNSA. The CDR3 is 15 amino acids. The CDR3 reads CASSLGSGRDERRFF. The CDR3 DNA sequence: TGTGCCAGCAGCTTAGGTAGCGGGAGGGATGAACGCCGGTTCTTC.

This clone showed up just once. The chain is built from TRBV5-1 and TRBJ2-7; TRBD1 matches at 9 bases. V shed 0 bases, J shed 7 bases, and the junction held 5 bases outside the gene matches. In germline, CDR1 is SGHRS, CDR2 YFSETQ. The CDR3 runs to 14 residues. CDR3 DNA sequence: TGCGCCAGCAGCTTGGACAGGGGGCCAGGGGAGCAGTACTTC. Translated, it gives CASSLDRGPGEQYF.

The chain carries TRBV4-3 and TRBJ1-1; TRBD1 might be the D (6 bases). This CDR3 is 16 amino acids long. Trimming took 0 bases from V and 7 from J, leaving 18 bases between them. The germline V gene has CDR1 LGHNA and CDR2 YSLEER. The CDR3 loop is CASSQDSYGGAVEAFF. In DNA form, the CDR3 reads TGCGCCAGCAGCCAAGATTCCTACGGGGGGGCTGTTGAAGCTTTCTTT.

This chain connects TRBV6-1 to TRBJ1-6; 7 nucleotides line up with TRBD1. Germline V gives CDR1 MNHNS, CDR2 SASEGT. The length of the CDR3 is 15 residues. With V trimmed by 6 bases and J by 3 bases, 5 bases remained unmatched. The DNA of the CDR3 is TGTGCCAGCAGGGGGGACAGTCGCTATAATTCACCCCTCCACTTT. It translates to CASRGDSRYNSPLHF.

This chain links TRBV7-7 with TRBJ2-5; 10 nucleotides match TRBD2. The germline V gene encodes CDR1 SSHAT and CDR2 FNYEAQ (reference sequence). V gave up 3 bases and J gave up 4 bases; unmatched junction bases: 5. This CDR3 comprises 15 residues. CDR3 in DNA: TGTGCCAGCAGCTTTCTAGCGGGGGATGGAGAGACCCAGTACTTC. Its translation is CASSFLAGDGETQYF.

The rearrangement joins TRBV19 to TRBJ1-5, with 7 bases lining up with TRBD1. The CDR3 has 17 amino acids. Germline V gene sequence: CDR1 LNHDA, CDR2 SQIVND (reference sequence). V trimming: 5 bases; J trimming: 0 bases; junction bases outside the gene matches: 10. DNA for the CDR3: TGTGCCAGTAGTGCCGCCGGGACAGATTATAGCAATCAGCCCCAGCATTTT. This gives the protein CASSAAGTDYSNQPQHF.

The chain has TRBV5-4 and TRBJ2-7, with 8 bases aligning to TRBD1. The CDR3 consists of 12 residues. Germline V CDR1 and CDR2: SGHNT, YYREEE (reference sequence). V lost 3 bases to trimming and J lost 5 bases; unmatched junction nucleotides: 1. CDR3 loop: CASSSGGDEQYF. For the CDR3, the DNA is TGTGCCAGCAGCTCAGGGGGCGACGAGCAGTACTTC.

The chain couples TRBV20-1 to TRBJ1-1; 7 bases fit TRBD1. After removal of 5 bases from V and 7 bases from J, the junction contained 1 base not matched to a gene. The germline CDR1 and CDR2 sequences are DFQATT and SNEGSKA (reference sequence). The CDR3 is made up of 10 amino acids. As DNA, the CDR3 is TGCAGTGCTCGGACAGGTGAAGCTTTCTTT. Amino acids: CSARTGEAFF.

The V call is TRBV5-1, the J call TRBJ1-2, with TRBD1 identical over 7 bases. The germline CDR1 and CDR2 sequences are SGHRS and YFSETQ. Trimming cost V 3 bases and J 3 bases; bases outside gene matches: 8. The CDR3 loop spans 15 amino acids. As DNA, the CDR3 is TGCGCCAGCAGCTCCCCCGATGACAGGGACTATGGCTACACCTTC. The encoded protein is CASSSPDDRDYGYTF.

This chain joins TRBV30 and TRBJ2-4, with D possibly being TRBD1 (7 bases). The length of the CDR3 is 15 residues. Germline V CDR1 and CDR2: GTSNPN, SVGIG (reference sequence). Trimming pared 0 bases from V and 8 bases from J, leaving 17 bases between. CDR3 protein: CAWSVGAGGLDIQYF. CDR3 sequence (DNA): TGTGCCTGGAGTGTAGGGGCAGGGGGGTTAGACATTCAGTACTTC.

This sequence joins TRBV18 and TRBJ1-5, with a possible D match to TRBD1 (6 bases). Trimming shortened V by 5 bases and J by 6 bases, and 14 bases separated the two germline ends. Germline V lookup: CDR1 KGHSH, CDR2 LQKENI. The CDR3 is 14 amino acids. CDR3 bases: TGTGCCAGCTCAACAACAGGGAAGGGTCAGCCCCAGCATTTT. It translates to CASSTTGKGQPQHF.

The table lists this clone with a few counts. The rearrangement links TRBV28 to TRBJ2-2; maybe TRBD1 (6 bases). V lost 5 bases and J lost 7, with 20 bases in between. The CDR3 totals 16 residues. CDR1 is MDHEN, CDR2 SYDVKM, per germline. In DNA form, the CDR3 reads TGTGCCAGCAGTACGGGTAACAGGGTTTCAGTCGGGGAGCTGTTTTTT. It translates to CASSTGNRVSVGELFF.

V gene TRBV18 combines with J gene TRBJ2-3, with TRBD2 as a possible D gene (6 bases). V shed 0 bases and J shed 1 base, with 8 bases lying between them. CDR1 KGHSH and CDR2 LQKENI come from the germline V gene. This CDR3 has 15 residues. CDR3 region: CASSPPVAGTDTQYF. In DNA, the CDR3 is TGTGCCAGCTCACCACCGGTAGCGGGCACAGATACGCAGTATTTT.

This chain's CDR3 is CASSFSGVNTGELFF. The CDR3 DNA reads as TGTGCCAGCAGCTTTAGCGGGGTCAACACCGGGGAGCTGTTTTTT. The genes are TRBV11-2 and TRBJ2-2; 8 bases agree with TRBD2. The CDR3 is 15 residues long. CDR1 is SGHAT, CDR2 FQNNGV, per germline. With V trimmed by 3 bases and J by 2 bases, 2 bases remained unmatched.

The chain is built from TRBV7-2 and TRBJ1-5, with 7 bases identical to TRBD1. Germline assignment: CDR1 SGHTA and CDR2 FQGNSA. With 1 base clipped from V and 6 bases from J, the junction kept 6 bases outside the gene matches. This CDR3 has 15 residues. CDR3 in DNA: TGTGCCAGCAGCTTAGGGGACAGAGATCTTCAGCCCCAGCATTTT. Its protein is CASSLGDRDLQPQHF.

This clone is a singleton in its sample. The rearrangement uses TRBV4-1 and TRBJ2-1; 14 nucleotides line up with TRBD2. This CDR3 region has 20 residues. The germline V gene encodes CDR1 MGHRA and CDR2 YSYEKL. V trimming: 3 bases; J trimming: 4 bases; junction bases outside the gene matches: 14. CDR3 DNA: TGCGCCAGCAGCCACGCCGGGACTAGCGGGAGAGGGGAAAGGTACAATGAGCAGTTCTTC. It yields the protein CASSHAGTSGRGERYNEQFF.

This clone was counted a single time. This chain connects TRBV25-1 to TRBJ2-5; TRBD2 aligns across 8 bases. V gave up 5 bases and J gave up 2 bases; unmatched junction bases: 7. The CDR3 loop spans 15 amino acids. Germline V gene data show CDR1 as MGHDK and CDR2 as SYGVNS. The CDR3 DNA follows: TGTGCCAGCAGTAGGGCTAGCGGGTTACAAGAGACCCAGTACTTC. Its protein product is CASSRASGLQETQYF.

This sequence joins TRBV7-9 and TRBJ2-3, with 9 bases that match TRBD2. The V and J ends lost 10 bases and 6 bases, in that order; junction bases with no gene match: 5. Germline lookup yields CDR1 SEHNR and CDR2 FQNEAQ (reference sequence). There are 12 residues in the CDR3. CDR3 nucleotide sequence: TGTGCCATCGGCGGGGGGGTGGATACGCAGTATTTT. Amino acids: CAIGGGVDTQYF.